Listed here are 27 T cell receptor beta chains from one sample, sequenced in a study of blood T cell repertoires in COVID-19. Method: immunoSEQ multiplex PCR; TCRdb's copy keeps in-frame clones and lacks some. The profile shows some 240,000 clones, 85% of them singletons. Material: peripheral blood. These receptors were collected from a woman aged 70-85 years with COVID-19, enrolled during active disease.

The chain uses TRBV12-3 or TRBV12-4 and TRBJ2-7, with 7 bases aligning to TRBD1. Unmatched junction bases numbered 5, after V lost 7 bases and J lost 5 bases. The CDR3 has 12 amino acids. CDR3 nucleotide sequence: TGTGCCAGCACTGAGGGGGCAGACGAGCAGTACTTC. Its protein is CASTEGADEQYF.

V gene TRBV11-2 combines with J gene TRBJ1-2, with TRBD1 as a possible D gene (5 bases). The CDR3 has 12 amino acids. The V end was cut by 5 bases, the J end by 8 bases, with 12 bases between. Germline V gene lookup returns CDR1 SGHAT and CDR2 FQNNGV. The DNA for the CDR3 is TGTGCCAGCAGCGCGGAGGGGTACGGCTACACCTTC. It specifies CASSAEGYGYTF.

CDR3: CASSLDGRREGPTNEQFF. The CDR3 nucleotides are TGTGCCAGCAGCTTAGATGGCAGGCGGGAGGGCCCAACCAATGAGCAGTTCTTC. This chain joins TRBV11-3 and TRBJ2-1, with 9 bases identical to TRBD2. Per the germline V gene, CDR1 is SGHNT and CDR2 is YENEEA. The CDR3 has 18 amino acids. V lost 0 bases to trimming and J lost 6 bases; unmatched junction nucleotides: 12.

The chain carries TRBV7-2 and TRBJ1-2; weak D call: TRBD1 (6 bases). The length of the CDR3 is 14 residues. V dropped 2 bases and J dropped 8 bases, with 15 bases sitting between them. Germline V gene lookup returns CDR1 SGHTA and CDR2 FQGNSA. CDR3: CASSLRRGAEGYTF. The CDR3 DNA reads TGTGCCAGCAGCTTAAGGCGGGGGGCGGAGGGCTACACCTTC. The variable domain in full, with the rest retrieved from reference TRBV7-2 and TRBJ1-2, is GAGVSQSPSNKVTEKGKDVELRCDPISGHTALYWYRQSLGQGLEFLIYFQGNSAPDKSGLPSDRFSAERTGGSVSTLTIQRTQQEDSAVYLCASSLRRGAEGYTFGSGTRLTVV.

The chain joins TRBV28 to TRBJ2-7, with TRBD1 identical over 9 bases. The J segment lost 2 bases and the V segment lost 2 bases, leaving 7 bases of the junction unmatched. There are 16 residues in the CDR3. CDR1 MDHEN and CDR2 SYDVKM come from the germline V gene. The CDR3 is CASSLRGGQGTYEQYF. CDR3 nucleotides: TGTGCCAGCAGTTTACGAGGGGGACAGGGCACCTACGAGCAGTACTTC.

This chain joins TRBV6-6 and TRBJ2-7; 11 nucleotides agree with TRBD1. After removal of 6 bases from V and 2 bases from J, the junction contained 9 bases not matched to a gene. The CDR3 runs to 16 residues. Germline V gene lookup returns CDR1 MNHNY and CDR2 SVGAGI (reference sequence). The CDR3 reads CASRSSGTGGTYEQYF. CDR3 sequence (DNA): TGTGCCAGCAGATCCTCCGGGACAGGGGGTACCTACGAGCAGTACTTC.

This chain connects TRBV21-1 to TRBJ1-2; the table's D call, TRBD1, has no DNA check behind it. TRBV21-1 is a pseudogene locus. The CDR3 length is 12 residues. Here the CDR3 DNA reads TGTGCCAGCACTACAGGTGATCATGGCTACACCTTC. It encodes CASTTGDHGYTF.

This clone came up once. The chain recombines TRBV7-9 with TRBJ1-1; D might be TRBD1 (6 bases). Germline V lookup: CDR1 SEHNR, CDR2 FQNEAQ (reference sequence). Trimming shortened V by 1 base and J by 6 bases, and 12 bases separated the two germline ends. This CDR3 comprises 14 residues. This CDR3 is CASSLGVTGSEAFF. CDR3 DNA: TGTGCCAGCAGCTTAGGCGTAACAGGGTCTGAAGCTTTCTTT.

This chain uses TRBV6-5 with TRBJ2-1; 9 nucleotides line up with TRBD2. With V trimmed by 7 bases and J by 3 bases, 7 bases remained unmatched. CDR3 length: 15 amino acids. CDR1 is MNHEY, CDR2 SVGAGI, per germline. The CDR3 reads CASTRLAEGYNEQFF. CDR3 nucleotides: TGTGCCAGCACCCGACTAGCGGAGGGCTACAATGAGCAGTTCTTC.

The J gene is TRBJ1-2, the V gene TRBV5-6; TRBD1 matches 10 bases. The trim removed 4 bases at V and 8 bases at J, leaving 5 bases unmatched. Germline CDR1 and CDR2: SGHDT and YYEEEE. The CDR3 has 13 amino acids. CDR3 bases: TGTGCCAGCAGCAGGACAGGGGGGTTCGGCTACACCTTC. It yields the protein CASSRTGGFGYTF.

CDR3 DNA: TGTGCCAGCAGCGTTGGGACCCTCGGAGGGTCCTACGAGCAGTACTTC. This translates into CASSVGTLGGSYEQYF. The rearrangement joins TRBV9 to TRBJ2-7; D may be TRBD2 (6 bases). From germline, CDR1 is SGDLS and CDR2 YYNGEE. Trimming took off 2 bases at V and 1 base at J, with 16 bases between the two ends. This CDR3 region has 16 residues.

This rearrangement joins TRBV27 to TRBJ2-7; the D gene is possibly TRBD2 (5 bases). This CDR3 is 14 amino acids long. V was shortened by 2 bases and J by 7 bases, with 15 bases between the two germline ends. Germline V lookup: CDR1 MNHEY, CDR2 SMNVEV (reference sequence). CDR3: CASSLESGTGEQYF. CDR3 DNA sequence: TGTGCCAGCAGTTTAGAGTCGGGAACGGGGGAGCAGTACTTC.

The gene calls are TRBV15 and TRBJ1-5; 10 bases agree with TRBD1. V dropped 5 bases and J dropped 2; count of bases not matched to a gene: 12. The CDR3 loop spans 18 amino acids. Germline V gives CDR1 LNHNV, CDR2 YYDKDF (reference sequence). The CDR3 here is CATSGRDRGLVGNQPQHF. The CDR3 DNA is TGTGCCACCAGCGGCCGGGACAGGGGCCTTGTGGGCAATCAGCCCCAGCATTTT.

The V gene is TRBV7-2, the J gene TRBJ2-3; D might be TRBD2 (6 bases). Between the trimmed V and J ends, which lost 5 bases and 1 base, there was a span of 13 bases. This CDR3 has 15 residues. Germline CDR1 is SGHTA and CDR2 is FQGNSA. The CDR3 sequence is CASSQSGSRTDTQYF. CDR3 DNA: TGTGCCAGCAGCCAGAGCGGGTCCCGCACAGATACGCAGTATTTT. The variable domain in full, completed from reference TRBV7-2 and TRBJ2-3, reads GAGVSQSPSNKVTEKGKDVELRCDPISGHTALYWYRQSLGQGLEFLIYFQGNSAPDKSGLPSDRFSAERTGGSVSTLTIQRTQQEDSAVYLCASSQSGSRTDTQYFGPGTRLTVL.

The chain joins TRBV6-6 to TRBJ2-7; 8 nucleotides line up with TRBD1. CDR1 is MNHNY, CDR2 SVGAGI, per germline (reference sequence). Trimming cost V 6 bases and J 6 bases; bases outside gene matches: 7. The length of the CDR3 is 13 residues. CDR3 sequence: CASSPGQGSEQYF. DNA of the CDR3: TGTGCCAGCAGCCCCGGACAGGGCTCCGAGCAGTACTTC.

This chain joins TRBV30 and TRBJ1-2, with a tentative D call TRBD1 (6 bases). Trimming cost V 0 bases and J 4 bases, with 9 bases left between them. Germline assignment: CDR1 GTSNPN and CDR2 SVGIG (reference sequence). This CDR3 has 13 amino acids. This CDR3 is CAWSVSRGYGYTF. DNA of the CDR3: TGTGCCTGGAGTGTTAGCAGGGGCTATGGCTACACCTTC.

The chain employs TRBV5-5 and TRBJ2-5, with D possibly being TRBD2 (6 bases). The V end was cut by 4 bases, the J end by 3 bases, with 16 bases between. CDR3 length: 15 residues. Germline CDR1 SGHKS, CDR2 YYEKEE (reference sequence). The CDR3 loop reads CASSIPGLGEETQYF. The CDR3 nucleotides read TGTGCCAGCAGCATACCGGGACTCGGGGAAGAGACCCAGTACTTC.

The sample holds a few counts of this clone. This chain links TRBV24-1 with TRBJ2-3, with a possible D match to TRBD2 (6 bases). This CDR3 has 14 amino acids. Germline V gives CDR1 KGHDR, CDR2 SFDVKD. Trimming removed 6 bases from V and 4 bases from J, with 13 bases in between. The CDR3 region is CATSRLGGADTQYF. The DNA for the CDR3 is TGTGCCACCAGTCGATTGGGGGGAGCAGATACGCAGTATTTT.

The chain has TRBV6-1 and TRBJ1-2; 10 nucleotides line up with TRBD1. Germline V gene lookup returns CDR1 MNHNS and CDR2 SASEGT. The CDR3 runs 15 residues. V lost 1 base and J lost 6; bases outside the gene matches: 5. The CDR3 protein is CASSEGTGGTHGYTF. Written as DNA, the CDR3 is TGTGCCAGCAGTGAAGGGACAGGGGGTACCCATGGCTACACCTTC.

The chain has TRBV6-5 and TRBJ2-7; 7 nucleotides line up with TRBD1. Germline-derived CDR1 and CDR2 are MNHEY and SVGAGI. This CDR3 spans 13 amino acids. After removal of 6 bases from V and 0 bases from J, the junction contained 2 bases not matched to a gene. CDR3 protein: CASRRDSSYEQYF. The CDR3 region has the DNA TGTGCCAGCAGACGGGACAGCTCCTACGAGCAGTACTTC.

This clone was detected only once. The rearrangement uses TRBV10-2 and TRBJ1-2; D gene ambiguous. The V gene's germline CDR1 is WSHSY and CDR2 SAAADI. The CDR3 is made up of 14 amino acids. Trimming removed 4 bases from V and 7 bases from J, with 16 bases in between. CDR3 loop: CASSAPQEGGGYTF. As DNA, the CDR3 is TGCGCCAGCAGTGCCCCTCAAGAGGGAGGTGGCTACACCTTC.

The chain combines TRBV18 with TRBJ1-4, with 8 bases matching TRBD1. Germline V gene sequence: CDR1 KGHSH, CDR2 LQKENI. This CDR3 region has 15 residues. The V and J ends lost 0 bases and 5 bases, in that order; junction bases with no gene match: 2. This CDR3 is CASSPPAGGNEKLFF. The CDR3 nucleotides are TGTGCCAGCTCACCACCGGCAGGGGGCAATGAAAAACTGTTTTTT.

The rearrangement links TRBV7-2 to TRBJ1-2, with D possibly TRBD1 on 6 matching bases. Trimming took off 6 bases at V and 4 bases at J, with 15 bases between the two ends. The CDR3 length is 14 residues. In germline, CDR1 is SGHTA, CDR2 FQGNSA. The CDR3 DNA follows: TGTGCCAGCAGTTCATTTAGGACAGCCTATGGCTACACCTTC. Translating gives CASSSFRTAYGYTF.

The gene calls are TRBV7-6 and TRBJ2-5; 9 bases are a match to TRBD2. Germline lookup yields CDR1 SGHVS and CDR2 FNYEAQ. V trimming: 5 bases; J trimming: 3 bases; junction bases outside the gene matches: 13. This CDR3 region has 17 residues. The CDR3 DNA is TGTGCCAGCAGCCTAAAGCCCCTGTCTAGCGGGAAAGAGACCCAGTACTTC. Translating it yields CASSLKPLSSGKETQYF.

In DNA, the CDR3 is TGCGCCAGCAGCCAAGATTTGGACAGGTACCGTTCACCCCTCCACTTT. It encodes CASSQDLDRYRSPLHF. The chain combines TRBV4-1 with TRBJ1-6, with TRBD1 identical over 7 bases. CDR1 is MGHRA, CDR2 YSYEKL, per germline. The CDR3 is 16 residues long. Trimming took 0 bases from V and 9 from J; bases not matched to a gene: 8.

This clone was picked up one time. Germline and junction disagree at one end, which may indicate a read error. The chain employs TRBV10-3 and TRBJ1-2; maybe TRBD1 (5 bases). There are 14 residues in the CDR3. Germline V gene sequence: CDR1 ENHRY, CDR2 SYGVKD. CDR3 coding DNA: TGTGCCATCACTGAGGCGGGGGGAAACTATGGCTACACCTTC. It translates to CAITEAGGNYGYTF.

A few counts support this clone. The chain links TRBV19 to TRBJ1-1; 7 bases are a match to TRBD1. CDR3 size: 14 residues. The germline CDR1 and CDR2 sequences are LNHDA and SQIVND (reference sequence). V dropped 5 bases and J dropped 4; count of bases not matched to a gene: 7. The CDR3 region has the DNA TGTGCCAGTAGTGCGAGAACAGGGGTCACTGAAGCTTTCTTT. The encoded protein is CASSARTGVTEAFF.